This T cell receptor beta chain was sequenced during a study of human T cells and chemical hapten exposure. TCRdb reanalysed the RACE reads using MiXCR and keeps one entry per CDR3 protein. Here the sample spans tens of thousands of distinct CDR3 sequences, approximately 29% being singletons. This clonotype has a handful of counts. Time point here: patch test 1, 2 weeks after DPC sensitization. Indicated treatment: therapeutic diphenylcyclopropenone sensitization with weekly scalp DPC. Unmatched junction bases numbered 8, after V lost 10 bases and J lost 4 bases. CDR3 length: 14 amino acids. From germline, CDR1 is ENHRY and CDR2 SYGVKD.

The sample consisted of whole blood, taken in connection with sensitization to the hapten diphenylcyclopropenone (DPC). The sequence was obtained from a man aged 35-49 years with alopecia areata. Some clones in this sample may be carry-over from other donors' samples. This chain connects TRBV10-3 to TRBJ2-3, with 10 nucleotides matching TRBD2. As DNA, the CDR3 is TGTGCCACAACTTCTAGCGGGAGTCCAGATACGCAGTATTTT. Protein: CATTSSGSPDTQYF.